A single sample gave rise to the 14 T cell receptor beta chains below, sequenced in a study of shared clonotypes between healthy human individuals. The repertoire was sequenced with immunoSEQ multiplex PCR; TCRdb's copy has only in-frame clones and lacks some. The sample has 1,500,000 or so clones, roughly 96% seen once. Sequencing used naive CD4+ T cells sorted from blood. Subset in this sample: CD45RA+ positively selected. The receptor source for this set is a man aged 30-40 years in good health.

The V gene is TRBV14, the J gene TRBJ2-2; D possibly corresponds to TRBD2 (5 bases). The length of the CDR3 is 15 residues. Trimming removed 4 bases at V and 1 base at J, with 10 bases between. Germline CDR1 reads SGHDN; CDR2 reads FVKESK. The CDR3: CASSLQDWNTGELFF. CDR3 DNA: TGTGCCAGCAGCCTCCAGGACTGGAACACCGGGGAGCTGTTTTTT.

The rearrangement uses TRBV2 and TRBJ1-1, with D hard to call. V gave up 8 bases and J gave up 2 bases, with 15 bases separating them. The CDR3 covers 14 residues. The germline V gene encodes CDR1 SNHLY and CDR2 FYNNEI. The CDR3 coding sequence is TGTGCCAGCGAGAGCCCCAAAGTTAACACTGAAGCTTTCTTT. Encoded protein: CASESPKVNTEAFF. Full variable domain (missing parts from reference TRBV2 and TRBJ1-1): EPEVTQTPSHQVTQMGQEVILRCVPISNHLYFYWYRQILGQKVEFLVSFYNNEISEKSEIFDDQFSVERPDGSNFTLKIRSTKLEDSAMYFCASESPKVNTEAFFGQGTRLTVV.

The genes are TRBV2 and TRBJ1-1; D uncertain. This CDR3 is built from 13 residues. From germline, CDR1 is SNHLY and CDR2 FYNNEI. Trimming removed 2 bases at V and 4 bases at J, with 8 bases between. CDR3 amino acids: CASSELGSTEAFF. The CDR3 nucleotides are TGTGCCAGCAGTGAACTGGGGAGCACTGAAGCTTTCTTT.

The chain couples TRBV14 to TRBJ1-3, with unresolved D. CDR3 size: 14 residues. Deletions cut 7 bases from V and 2 bases from J, with 12 bases between. Germline V gene data show CDR1 as SGHDN and CDR2 as FVKESK. CDR3 sequence reads: CASTLLTPGNTIYF. The CDR3 DNA sequence: TGTGCCAGCACGCTACTTACCCCTGGAAACACCATATATTTT.

The V call is TRBV28, the J call TRBJ2-7, with D uncertain. Germline assignment: CDR1 MDHEN and CDR2 SYDVKM. This CDR3 has 12 residues. V was clipped by 2 bases and J by 7 bases, with 9 bases between them. CDR3 in DNA: TGTGCCAGCAGTTTAGTTTCGGGTGAGCAGTACTTC. This codes for CASSLVSGEQYF.

The chain uses TRBV2 and TRBJ2-1; 11 nucleotides match TRBD2. Germline V lookup: CDR1 SNHLY, CDR2 FYNNEI. V trimming: 7 bases; J trimming: 2 bases; junction bases outside the gene matches: 7. The CDR3 length is 16 residues. CDR3 loop: CASNWRLAGTYNEQFF. CDR3 sequence (DNA): TGTGCCAGCAATTGGAGACTAGCGGGAACCTACAATGAGCAGTTCTTC.

V and J are TRBV7-7 and TRBJ2-1; 7 bases are shared with TRBD2. Germline trimming cut 5 bases from V and 5 bases from J; bases unmatched to any gene: 6. Germline V gene lookup returns CDR1 SSHAT and CDR2 FNYEAQ (reference sequence). CDR3 length: 14 residues. The CDR3 loop is CASSSGTEHNEQFF. CDR3 nucleotide sequence: TGTGCCAGCAGCAGCGGGACTGAACACAATGAGCAGTTCTTC.

The chain carries TRBV5-4 and TRBJ2-1, with TRBD1 matching over 8 bases. The CDR3 spans 17 residues. V shed 0 bases and J 6 bases; nucleotides not matched to a gene: 11. The germline V gene has CDR1 SGHNT and CDR2 YYREEE (reference sequence). The CDR3 DNA follows: TGTGCCAGCAGCTTGGACGCCGGGGCAGGGGGCGTCAATGAGCAGTTCTTC. This sequence encodes CASSLDAGAGGVNEQFF.

V usage is TRBV28 and J usage is TRBJ1-5; maybe TRBD1 (5 bases). Germline CDR1 reads MDHEN; CDR2 reads SYDVKM. Trimming left V 3 bases short and J 3 bases short, with 6 bases between. This CDR3 spans 13 amino acids. Here the CDR3 DNA reads TGTGCCAGCAGTTTCGGGACCAATCAGCCCCAGCATTTT. Translating gives CASSFGTNQPQHF.

V is TRBV27 and J is TRBJ2-7, with D maybe TRBD1 (6 bases). Germline values: CDR1 MNHEY, CDR2 SMNVEV (reference sequence). The CDR3 spans 14 residues. Trimming left V 4 bases short and J 3 bases short, with 13 bases between. The CDR3 reads CASSSQGNLYEQYF. DNA for the CDR3: TGTGCCAGCAGTTCCCAGGGGAATCTCTACGAGCAGTACTTC.

V and J are TRBV7-2 and TRBJ2-2, with D perhaps TRBD2 (5 bases). CDR1 and CDR2 from the germline V gene are SGHTA and FQGNSA. The V gene lost 5 bases and the J gene lost 6 bases, with 16 bases spanning the gap. The CDR3 contains 15 residues. CDR3 nucleotide sequence: TGTGCCAGCAGCACCGAGACTATCTGGGCCGGGGAGCTGTTTTTT. This translates into CASSTETIWAGELFF.

The chain carries TRBV10-1 and TRBJ2-2; D is unclear. In germline, CDR1 is WNHNN, CDR2 SYGVQD (reference sequence). V lost 5 bases, J lost 2 bases, and 9 bases lay in between. This CDR3 contains 14 residues. CDR3 loop: CASSRSENTGELFF. The CDR3 DNA follows: TGCGCCAGCAGTAGGAGTGAAAACACCGGGGAGCTGTTTTTT.

The chain joins TRBV4-1 to TRBJ2-7, with 7 bases fitting TRBD1. J was trimmed by 3 bases and V by 3 bases; bases with no gene match: 14. The CDR3 sequence is 17 residues long. From germline, CDR1 is MGHRA and CDR2 YSYEKL. CDR3 loop: CASSHPSTGTDNYEQYF. The CDR3 coding sequence is TGCGCCAGCAGCCATCCCTCGACAGGGACGGACAACTACGAGCAGTACTTC.

The CDR3 DNA is TGTGCCAGCAGTTACTCGGGAGAATACGAGCAGTACTTC. This gives the protein CASSYSGEYEQYF. The rearrangement links TRBV6-5 to TRBJ2-7; tentative D call: TRBD2 (5 bases). Germline V CDR1 and CDR2: MNHEY, SVGAGI. Trimming removed 0 bases from V and 4 bases from J, with 7 bases in between. The length of the CDR3 is 13 residues.